The clone carrying this TCR beta chain appeared a few times. These data originate in a study of blood T cell repertoires in COVID-19. Study in general: Sources were T cells, B-cell-depleted T cells, or PBMCs; the material itself was cDNA or gDNA.

The germline V gene has CDR1 MNHEY and CDR2 SMNVEV (reference sequence). The CDR3 has 14 residues. Losses at the gene ends were 7 bases for V and 5 bases for J; bases not matched to a gene: 6. Original methodology: Estimates of nucleated cell counts were drawn from the amplification of reference gene primers. Only in-frame clones appear in the TCRdb table, and some are missing; sequencing was by immunoSEQ multiplex PCR. V and J calls and clone size are those listed in that table; D and trimming were worked out from the DNA. The sample includes tens of thousands of clones, roughly 84% seen only once; the top ten take around 1.5%.

The clonotype was recovered from a man in his fifties with acute or convalescent COVID-19. This chain links TRBV27 with TRBJ2-2; 8 bases map to TRBD2. What was sequenced was peripheral blood. The CDR3 coding sequence is TGTGCCAGCAATAGCGGGGAAAGGACCGGGGAGCTGTTTTTT. It is translated as CASNSGERTGELFF.